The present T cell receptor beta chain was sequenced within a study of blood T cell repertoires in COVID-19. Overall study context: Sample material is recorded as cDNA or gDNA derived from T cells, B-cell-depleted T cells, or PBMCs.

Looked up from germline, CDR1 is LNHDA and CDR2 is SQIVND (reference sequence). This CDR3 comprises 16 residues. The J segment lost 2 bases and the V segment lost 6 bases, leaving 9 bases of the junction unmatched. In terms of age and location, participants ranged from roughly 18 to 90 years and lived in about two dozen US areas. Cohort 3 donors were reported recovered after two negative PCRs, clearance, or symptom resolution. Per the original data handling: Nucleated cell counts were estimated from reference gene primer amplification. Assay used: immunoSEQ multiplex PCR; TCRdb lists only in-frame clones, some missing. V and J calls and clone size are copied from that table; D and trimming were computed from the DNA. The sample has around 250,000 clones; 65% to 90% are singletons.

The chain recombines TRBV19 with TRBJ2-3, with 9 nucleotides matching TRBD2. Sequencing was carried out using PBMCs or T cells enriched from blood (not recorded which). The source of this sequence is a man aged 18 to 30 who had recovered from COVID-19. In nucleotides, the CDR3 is TGTGCCAGTAGCGACAGGAGCGGGGGGCTCACAGATACGCAGTATTTT. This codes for CASSDRSGGLTDTQYF.